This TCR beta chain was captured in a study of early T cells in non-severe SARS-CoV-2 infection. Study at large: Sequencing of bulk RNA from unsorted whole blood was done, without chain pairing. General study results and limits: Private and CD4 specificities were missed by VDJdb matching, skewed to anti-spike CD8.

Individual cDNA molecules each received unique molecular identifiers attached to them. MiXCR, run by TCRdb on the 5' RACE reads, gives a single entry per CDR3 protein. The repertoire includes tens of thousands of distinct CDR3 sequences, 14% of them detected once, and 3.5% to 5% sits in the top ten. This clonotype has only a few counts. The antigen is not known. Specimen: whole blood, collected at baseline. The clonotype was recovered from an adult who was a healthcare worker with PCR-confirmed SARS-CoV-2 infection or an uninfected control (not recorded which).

CDR3 sequence: CASRRTGGVYEQYF. DNA for the CDR3: TGTGCCAGCAGGAGGACAGGGGGTGTGTACGAGCAGTACTTC. This chain links TRBV2 with TRBJ2-7; 10 nucleotides line up with TRBD1. Looked up from germline, CDR1 is SNHLY and CDR2 is FYNNEI. V lost 6 bases to trimming and J lost 4 bases; unmatched junction nucleotides: 6. The CDR3 spans 14 residues.